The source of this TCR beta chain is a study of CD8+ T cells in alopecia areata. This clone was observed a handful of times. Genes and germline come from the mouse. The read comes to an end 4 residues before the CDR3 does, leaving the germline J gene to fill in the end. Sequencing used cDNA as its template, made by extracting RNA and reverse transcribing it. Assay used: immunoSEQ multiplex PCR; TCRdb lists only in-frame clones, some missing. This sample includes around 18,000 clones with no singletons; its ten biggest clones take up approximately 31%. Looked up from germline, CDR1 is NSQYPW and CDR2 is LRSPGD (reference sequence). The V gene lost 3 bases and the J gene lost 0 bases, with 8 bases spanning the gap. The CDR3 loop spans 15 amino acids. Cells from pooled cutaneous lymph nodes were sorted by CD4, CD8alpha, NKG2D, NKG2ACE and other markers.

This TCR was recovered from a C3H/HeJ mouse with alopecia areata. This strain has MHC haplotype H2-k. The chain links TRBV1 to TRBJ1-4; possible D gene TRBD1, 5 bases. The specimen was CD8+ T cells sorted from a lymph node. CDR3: CTCSADNFSNERLFF. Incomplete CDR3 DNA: TGCACCTGCAGTGCGGACAACTTTTCCAACGAA.